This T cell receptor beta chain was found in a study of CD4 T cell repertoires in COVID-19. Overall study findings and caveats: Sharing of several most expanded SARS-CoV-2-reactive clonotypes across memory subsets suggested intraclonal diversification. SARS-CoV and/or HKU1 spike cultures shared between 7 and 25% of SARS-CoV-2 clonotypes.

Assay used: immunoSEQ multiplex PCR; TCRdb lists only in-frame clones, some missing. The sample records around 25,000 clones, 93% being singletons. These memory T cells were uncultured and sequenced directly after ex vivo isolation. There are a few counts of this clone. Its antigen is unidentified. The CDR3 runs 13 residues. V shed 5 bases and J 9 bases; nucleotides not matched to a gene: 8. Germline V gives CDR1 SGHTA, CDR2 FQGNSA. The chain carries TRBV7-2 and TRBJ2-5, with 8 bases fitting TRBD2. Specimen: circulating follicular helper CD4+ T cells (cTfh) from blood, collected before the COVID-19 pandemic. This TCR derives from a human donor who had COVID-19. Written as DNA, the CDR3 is TGTGCCAGCAGCCGTAGCGGGGAAGGGGCCCAGTACTTC. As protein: CASSRSGEGAQYF.